This T cell receptor beta chain emerged from a study of shared clonotypes between healthy human individuals. As for the study in general: Donors, aged 18 to 49, were a couple of women and three men.

The CDR3 contains 12 residues. Germline V gene lookup returns CDR1 SQVTM and CDR2 ANQGSEA. V dropped 7 bases and J dropped 4 bases, with 11 bases sitting between them. The protocol was immunoSEQ multiplex PCR, while the TCRdb copy is restricted to in-frame clones and leaves out a portion. The repertoire holds under 2,500,000 clones, with approximately 96% as singletons. The sequenced sample was naive CD4+ T cells sorted from blood. Subset defined: CD45RA+ positively selected. The chain couples TRBV29-1 to TRBJ2-1; the D gene is possibly TRBD2 (5 bases). The sequence derives from a young man in good health. CDR3 in amino acids: CSEWTGYNEQFF. The CDR3 DNA follows: TGCAGCGAGTGGACGGGATACAATGAGCAGTTCTTC.